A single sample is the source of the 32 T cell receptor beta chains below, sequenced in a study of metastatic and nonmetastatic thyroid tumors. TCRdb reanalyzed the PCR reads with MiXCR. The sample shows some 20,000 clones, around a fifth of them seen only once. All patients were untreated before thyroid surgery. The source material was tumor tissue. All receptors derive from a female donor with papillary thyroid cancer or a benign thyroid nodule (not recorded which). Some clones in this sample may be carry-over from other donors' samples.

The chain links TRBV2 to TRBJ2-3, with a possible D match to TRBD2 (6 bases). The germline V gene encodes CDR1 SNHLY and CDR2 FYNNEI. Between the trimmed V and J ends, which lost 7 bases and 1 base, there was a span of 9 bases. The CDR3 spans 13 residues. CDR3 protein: CASTGGGTDTQYF. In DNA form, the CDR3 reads TGTGCCAGCACGGGCGGGGGCACAGATACGCAGTATTTT.

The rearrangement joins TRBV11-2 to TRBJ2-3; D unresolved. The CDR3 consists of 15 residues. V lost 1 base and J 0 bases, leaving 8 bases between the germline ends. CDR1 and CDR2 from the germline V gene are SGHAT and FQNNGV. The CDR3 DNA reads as TGTGCCAGCAGCTTAGTAGTACAGAGCACAGATACGCAGTATTTT. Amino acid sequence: CASSLVVQSTDTQYF.

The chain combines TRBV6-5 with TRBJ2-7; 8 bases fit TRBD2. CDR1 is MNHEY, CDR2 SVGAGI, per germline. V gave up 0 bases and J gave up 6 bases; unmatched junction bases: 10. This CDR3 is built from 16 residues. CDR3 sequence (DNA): TGTGCCAGCAGTTACTCGAGAACGGGAGGGCCTGGCGAGCAGTACTTC. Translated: CASSYSRTGGPGEQYF.

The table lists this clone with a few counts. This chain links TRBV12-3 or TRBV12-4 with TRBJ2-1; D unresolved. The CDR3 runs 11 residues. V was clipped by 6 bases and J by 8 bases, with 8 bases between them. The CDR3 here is CASRTFDEQFF. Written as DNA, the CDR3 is TGTGCCAGCAGAACGTTCGATGAGCAGTTCTTC.

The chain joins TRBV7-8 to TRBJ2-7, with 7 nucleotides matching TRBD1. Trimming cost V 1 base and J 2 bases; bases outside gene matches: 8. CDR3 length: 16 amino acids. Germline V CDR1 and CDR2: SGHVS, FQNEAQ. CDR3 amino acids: CASSLGRWDSTYEQYF. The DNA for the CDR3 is TGTGCCAGCAGCTTAGGTAGGTGGGACAGCACCTACGAGCAGTACTTC.

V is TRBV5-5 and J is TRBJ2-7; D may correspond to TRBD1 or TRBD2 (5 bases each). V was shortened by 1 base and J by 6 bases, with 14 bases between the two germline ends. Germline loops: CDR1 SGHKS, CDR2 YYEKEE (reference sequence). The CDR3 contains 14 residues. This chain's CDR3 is CASSLTGTRAEQYF. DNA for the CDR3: TGTGCCAGCAGCTTGACCGGGACGCGGGCCGAGCAGTACTTC.

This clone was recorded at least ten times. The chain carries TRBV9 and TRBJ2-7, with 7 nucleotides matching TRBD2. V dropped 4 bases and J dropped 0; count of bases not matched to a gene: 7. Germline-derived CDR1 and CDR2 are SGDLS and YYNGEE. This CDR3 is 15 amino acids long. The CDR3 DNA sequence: TGTGCCAGCAGCACGGCCGGCGGGAGCTCCTACGAGCAGTACTTC. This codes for CASSTAGGSSYEQYF.

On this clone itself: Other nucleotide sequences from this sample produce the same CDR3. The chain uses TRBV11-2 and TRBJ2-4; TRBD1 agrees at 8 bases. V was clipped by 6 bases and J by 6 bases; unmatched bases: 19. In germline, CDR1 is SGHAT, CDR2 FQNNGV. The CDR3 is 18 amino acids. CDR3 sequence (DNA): TGTGCCAGCAGTGCGGCCCGTACAGGGGGTGCGCAAGCAAACATTCAGTACTTC. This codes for CASSAARTGGAQANIQYF.

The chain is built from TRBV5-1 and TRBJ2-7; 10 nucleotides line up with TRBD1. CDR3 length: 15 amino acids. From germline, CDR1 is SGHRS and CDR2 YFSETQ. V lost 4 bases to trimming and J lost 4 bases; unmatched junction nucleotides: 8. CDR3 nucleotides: TGCGCCAGCAGCGAGACAGGGGGCGAGCAGTACGAGCAGTACTTC. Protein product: CASSETGGEQYEQYF.

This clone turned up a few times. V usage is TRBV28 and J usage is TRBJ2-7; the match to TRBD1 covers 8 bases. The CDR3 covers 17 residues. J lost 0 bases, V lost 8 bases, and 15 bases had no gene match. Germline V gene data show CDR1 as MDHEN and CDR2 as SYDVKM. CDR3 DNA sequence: TGTGCCAGCGAAGGGGCTCCTCGGACAGGGAGCTCCTACGAGCAGTACTTC. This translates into CASEGAPRTGSSYEQYF.

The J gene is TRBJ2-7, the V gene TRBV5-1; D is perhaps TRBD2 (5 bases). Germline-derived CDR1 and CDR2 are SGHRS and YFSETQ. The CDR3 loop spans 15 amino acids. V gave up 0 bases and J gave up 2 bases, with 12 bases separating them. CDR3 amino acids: CASSLGDYPTYEQYF. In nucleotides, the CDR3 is TGCGCCAGCAGCTTGGGCGACTATCCGACCTACGAGCAGTACTTC.

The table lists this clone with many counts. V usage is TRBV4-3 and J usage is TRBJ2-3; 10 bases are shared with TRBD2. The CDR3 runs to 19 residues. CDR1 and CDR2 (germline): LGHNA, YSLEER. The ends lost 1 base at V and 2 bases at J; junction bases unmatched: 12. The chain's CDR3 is CASSQVLSGRQKTTDTQYF. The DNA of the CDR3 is TGCGCCAGCAGCCAAGTTCTTAGCGGGAGGCAAAAGACCACAGATACGCAGTATTTT.

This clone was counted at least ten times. The CDR3 sequence is CATRDREDSPLHF. The CDR3 nucleotides are TGTGCCACCAGGGACAGGGAAGATTCACCCCTCCACTTT. V gene TRBV24-1 combines with J gene TRBJ1-6, with 8 positions matching TRBD1. Germline loops: CDR1 KGHDR, CDR2 SFDVKD. CDR3 length: 13 residues. The V gene end was trimmed by 7 bases and the J gene end by 8 bases; junction bases not matched to a gene: 3.

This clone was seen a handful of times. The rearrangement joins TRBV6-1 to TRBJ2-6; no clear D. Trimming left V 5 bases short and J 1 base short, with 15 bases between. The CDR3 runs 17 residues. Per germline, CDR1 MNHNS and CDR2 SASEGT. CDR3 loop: CASSINYQMSGANVLTF. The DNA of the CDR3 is TGTGCCAGCAGTATCAACTACCAAATGTCTGGGGCCAACGTCCTGACTTTC.

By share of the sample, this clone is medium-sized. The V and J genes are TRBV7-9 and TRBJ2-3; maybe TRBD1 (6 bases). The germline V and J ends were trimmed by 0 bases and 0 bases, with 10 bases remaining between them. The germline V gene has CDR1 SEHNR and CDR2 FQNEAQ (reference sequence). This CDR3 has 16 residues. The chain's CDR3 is CASSLATGISTDTQYF. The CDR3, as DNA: TGTGCCAGCAGCTTAGCTACAGGGATAAGCACAGATACGCAGTATTTT.

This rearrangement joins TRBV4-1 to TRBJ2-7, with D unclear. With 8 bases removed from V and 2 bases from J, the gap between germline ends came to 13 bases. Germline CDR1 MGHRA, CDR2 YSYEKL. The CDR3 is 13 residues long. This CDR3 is CASAAGSPYEQYF. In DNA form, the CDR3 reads TGCGCCAGCGCCGCCGGCAGCCCCTACGAGCAGTACTTC.

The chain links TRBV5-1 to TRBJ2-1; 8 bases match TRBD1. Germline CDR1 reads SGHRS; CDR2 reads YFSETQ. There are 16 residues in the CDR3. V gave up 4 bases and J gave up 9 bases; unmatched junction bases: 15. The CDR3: CASSKEQGARSSEQFF. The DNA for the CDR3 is TGCGCCAGCAGCAAGGAGCAGGGGGCGAGGTCCAGTGAGCAGTTCTTC.

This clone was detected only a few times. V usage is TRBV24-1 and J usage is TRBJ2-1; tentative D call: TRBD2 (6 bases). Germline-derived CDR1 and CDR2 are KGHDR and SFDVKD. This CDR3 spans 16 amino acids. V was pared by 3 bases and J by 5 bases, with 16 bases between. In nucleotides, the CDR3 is TGTGCCACCAGTGATGAAGCGGGTGCGCGCCACAATGAGCAGTTCTTC. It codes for CATSDEAGARHNEQFF.

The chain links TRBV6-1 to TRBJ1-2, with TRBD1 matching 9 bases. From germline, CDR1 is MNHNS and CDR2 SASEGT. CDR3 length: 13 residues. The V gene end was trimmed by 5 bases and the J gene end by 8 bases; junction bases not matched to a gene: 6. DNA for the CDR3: TGTGCCAGCAGTTTAGGACAGGGGACGGGCTACACCTTC. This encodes CASSLGQGTGYTF.

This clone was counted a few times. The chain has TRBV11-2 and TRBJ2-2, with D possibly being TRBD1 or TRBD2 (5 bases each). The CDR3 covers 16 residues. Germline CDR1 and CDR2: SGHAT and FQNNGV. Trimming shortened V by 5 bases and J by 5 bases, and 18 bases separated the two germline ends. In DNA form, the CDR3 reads TGTGCCAGCAGCCTCATGGGGGTGGTGGGGACCGGGGAGCTGTTTTTT. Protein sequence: CASSLMGVVGTGELFF.

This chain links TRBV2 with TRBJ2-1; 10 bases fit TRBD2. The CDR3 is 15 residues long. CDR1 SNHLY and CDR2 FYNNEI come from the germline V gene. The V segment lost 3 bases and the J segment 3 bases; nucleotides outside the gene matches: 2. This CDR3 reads CASSEGLASYNEQFF. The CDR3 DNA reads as TGTGCCAGCAGTGAGGGACTAGCGAGCTACAATGAGCAGTTCTTC. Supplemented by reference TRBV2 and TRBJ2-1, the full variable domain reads EPEVTQTPSHQVTQMGQEVILRCVPISNHLYFYWYRQILGQKVEFLVSFYNNEISEKSEIFDDQFSVERPDGSNFTLKIRSTKLEDSAMYFCASSEGLASYNEQFFGPGTRLTVL.

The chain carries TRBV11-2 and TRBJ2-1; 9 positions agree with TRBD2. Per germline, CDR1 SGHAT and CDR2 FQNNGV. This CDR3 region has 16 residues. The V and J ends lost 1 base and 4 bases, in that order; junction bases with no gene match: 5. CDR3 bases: TGTGCCAGCAGCTTAGGGTCGCTAGCGGGATACAATGAGCAGTTCTTC. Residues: CASSLGSLAGYNEQFF.

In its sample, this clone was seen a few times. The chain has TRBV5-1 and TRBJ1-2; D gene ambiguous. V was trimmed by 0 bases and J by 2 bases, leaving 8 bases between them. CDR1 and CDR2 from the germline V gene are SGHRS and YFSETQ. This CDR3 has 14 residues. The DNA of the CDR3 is TGCGCCAGCAGCTTGGACACCCAAAACTATGGCTACACCTTC. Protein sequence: CASSLDTQNYGYTF.

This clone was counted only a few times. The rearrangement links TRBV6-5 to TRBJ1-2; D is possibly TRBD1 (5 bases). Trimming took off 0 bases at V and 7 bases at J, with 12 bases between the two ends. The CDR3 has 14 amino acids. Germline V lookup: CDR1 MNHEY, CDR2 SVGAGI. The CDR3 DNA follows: TGTGCCAGCAGTTACTCGGCGGGGCTGGCTGGCTACACCTTC. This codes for CASSYSAGLAGYTF.

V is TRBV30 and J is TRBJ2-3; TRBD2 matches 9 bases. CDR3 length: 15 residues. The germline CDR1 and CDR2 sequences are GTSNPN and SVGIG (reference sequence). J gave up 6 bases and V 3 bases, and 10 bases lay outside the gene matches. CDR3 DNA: TGTGCCTGGAGCTTAGGAGCGGGAGGTGGGGATACGCAGTATTTT. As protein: CAWSLGAGGGDTQYF.

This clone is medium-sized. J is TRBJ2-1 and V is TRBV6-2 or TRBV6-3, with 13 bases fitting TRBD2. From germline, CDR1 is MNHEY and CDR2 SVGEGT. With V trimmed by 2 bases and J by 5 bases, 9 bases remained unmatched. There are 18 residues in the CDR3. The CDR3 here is CASSYGGLAGPLNNEQFF. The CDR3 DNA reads TGTGCCAGCAGTTACGGGGGACTAGCGGGGCCGCTAAACAATGAGCAGTTCTTC.

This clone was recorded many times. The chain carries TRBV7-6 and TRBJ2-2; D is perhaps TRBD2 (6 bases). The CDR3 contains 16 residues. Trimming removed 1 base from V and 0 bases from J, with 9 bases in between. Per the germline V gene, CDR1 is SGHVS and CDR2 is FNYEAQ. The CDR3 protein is CASSLVGLPNTGELFF. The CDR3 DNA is TGTGCCAGCAGCTTAGTAGGACTACCGAACACCGGGGAGCTGTTTTTT.

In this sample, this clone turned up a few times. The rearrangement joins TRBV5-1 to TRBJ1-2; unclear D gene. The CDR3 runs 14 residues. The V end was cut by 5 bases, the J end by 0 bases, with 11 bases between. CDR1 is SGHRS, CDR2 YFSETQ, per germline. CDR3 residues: CASRSPDTNYGYTF. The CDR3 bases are TGCGCCAGCAGGTCACCTGATACTAACTATGGCTACACCTTC.

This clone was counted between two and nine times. In DNA, the CDR3 is TGTGCCAGCATGCTGAGGCGGGAGGGATCCTACAATGAGCAGTTCTTC. Translated, it gives CASMLRREGSYNEQFF. The chain combines TRBV6-1 with TRBJ2-1, with TRBD2 identical over 9 bases. CDR1 is MNHNS, CDR2 SASEGT, per germline. Losses at the gene ends were 7 bases for V and 1 base for J; bases not matched to a gene: 8. The CDR3 is made up of 16 amino acids.

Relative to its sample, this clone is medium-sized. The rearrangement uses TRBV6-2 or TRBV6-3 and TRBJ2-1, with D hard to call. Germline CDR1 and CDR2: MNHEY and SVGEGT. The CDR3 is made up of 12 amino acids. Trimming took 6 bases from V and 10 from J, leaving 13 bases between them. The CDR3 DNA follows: TGTGCCAGCAGGCTACCCGAGACGGAGCAGTTCTTC. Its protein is CASRLPETEQFF.

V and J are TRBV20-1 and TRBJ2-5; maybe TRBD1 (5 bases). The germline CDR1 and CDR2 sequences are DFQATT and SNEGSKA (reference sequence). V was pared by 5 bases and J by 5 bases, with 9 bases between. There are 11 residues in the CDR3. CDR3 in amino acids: CSADNRETQYF. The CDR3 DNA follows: TGCAGTGCTGATAACAGGGAGACCCAGTACTTC.

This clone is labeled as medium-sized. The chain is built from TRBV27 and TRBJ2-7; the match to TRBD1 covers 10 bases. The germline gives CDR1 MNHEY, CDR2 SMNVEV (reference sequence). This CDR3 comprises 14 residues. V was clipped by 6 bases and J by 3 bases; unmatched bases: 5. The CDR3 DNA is TGTGCCAGCAGAACCGGGACAGGGGACTACGAGCAGTACTTC. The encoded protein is CASRTGTGDYEQYF.